A selection of T cell receptor beta chains follows, all from one sample in a study of OX40 agonist ivuxolimab in advanced cancers. TCRdb's table, derived via immunoSEQ multiplex PCR, lists solely in-frame clones and lacks some. The sample shows about 64,000 clones, 88% of them seen only once. The source was CD4+ or CD8+ T cells sorted from blood, collected in a trial of the OX40 agonist ivuxolimab. All receptors come from an adult with an advanced solid tumor such as melanoma, head and neck, liver or kidney cancer. Each CDR3 is given with its conserved first and last residue. Fields, in order: V gene, J gene, CDR3 length, D gene, clone size, CDR3 DNA, CDR3 protein. The D gene is left open where the match is weak. The size of a clone is reported for some rows only, either as once, few or many, or as a class for expanded clones.

V gene: TRBV14
J gene: TRBJ1-2
CDR3 length: 15
D gene: .
clone size: few
CDR3 DNA: TGTGCCAGCAGCCAACGGATTTATGGGCCAGCCGGCTACACCTTC
CDR3 protein: CASSQRIYGPAGYTF

V gene: TRBV7-9
J gene: TRBJ2-1
CDR3 length: 15
D gene: TRBD2
clone size: .
CDR3 DNA: TGTGCCAGCAGCTTAGTCCGGGGAGGGCCCAATGAGCAGTTCTTC
CDR3 protein: CASSLVRGGPNEQFF

V gene: TRBV14
J gene: TRBJ2-3
CDR3 length: 17
D gene: .
clone size: .
CDR3 DNA: TGTGCCAGCAGCGCGCGACCGACTAGCAGAGGGGGAGATACGCAGTATTTT
CDR3 protein: CASSARPTSRGGDTQYF

V gene: TRBV11-2
J gene: TRBJ2-3
CDR3 length: 15
D gene: TRBD2
clone size: .
CDR3 DNA: TGTGCCAGCAGCCAGGGAGGGAGAAGCGCAGATACGCAGTATTTT
CDR3 protein: CASSQGGRSADTQYF

V gene: TRBV19
J gene: TRBJ1-5
CDR3 length: 16
D gene: .
clone size: .
CDR3 DNA: TGTGCCAGTAGTATAGACGGAGGGGCTGTTAGTCAGCCCCAGCATTTT
CDR3 protein: CASSIDGGAVSQPQHF

V gene: TRBV7-8
J gene: TRBJ2-7
CDR3 length: 15
D gene: TRBD1
clone size: .
CDR3 DNA: TGTGCCAGCAGCTTAGATACACAGGGGGCGCGCGAGCAGTACTTC
CDR3 protein: CASSLDTQGAREQYF

V gene: TRBV7-9
J gene: TRBJ2-5
CDR3 length: 14
D gene: .
clone size: .
CDR3 DNA: TGTGCCAGCAGCTTATTTAGCGCGGAAGAGACCCAGTACTTC
CDR3 protein: CASSLFSAEETQYF

V gene: TRBV11-2
J gene: TRBJ2-3
CDR3 length: 17
D gene: TRBD2
clone size: .
CDR3 DNA: TGTGCCAGCAGCTTAATGGGAAGCGGGACTAGCACAGATACGCAGTATTTT
CDR3 protein: CASSLMGSGTSTDTQYF

V gene: TRBV18
J gene: TRBJ1-2
CDR3 length: 13
D gene: TRBD1
clone size: .
CDR3 DNA: TGTGCCAGCTCACCGACAGGGGGCTATGGCTACACCTTC
CDR3 protein: CASSPTGGYGYTF

V gene: TRBV4-1
J gene: TRBJ1-4
CDR3 length: 15
D gene: .
clone size: .
CDR3 DNA: TGCGCCAGCAGCCAACCGGACGCAACTAATGAAAAACTGTTTTTT
CDR3 protein: CASSQPDATNEKLFF

V gene: TRBV6-1
J gene: TRBJ1-1
CDR3 length: 14
D gene: .
clone size: .
CDR3 DNA: TGTGCCAGCAGCATGGACAGATTGAACACTGAAGCTTTCTTT
CDR3 protein: CASSMDRLNTEAFF

V gene: TRBV2
J gene: TRBJ1-2
CDR3 length: 13
D gene: .
clone size: .
CDR3 DNA: TGTGCCAGCATCGACAGCTCTATCAGGGGCTACACCTTC
CDR3 protein: CASIDSSIRGYTF

V gene: TRBV13
J gene: TRBJ1-1
CDR3 length: 15
D gene: TRBD1
clone size: .
CDR3 DNA: TGTGCCAGCAGCTTAGGACGACAGGGATGGGCTGAAGCTTTCTTT
CDR3 protein: CASSLGRQGWAEAFF

V gene: TRBV10-2
J gene: TRBJ2-7
CDR3 length: 10
D gene: .
clone size: .
CDR3 DNA: TGCGCCAGCGGATCCCACGAGCAGTACTTC
CDR3 protein: CASGSHEQYF

V gene: TRBV7-3
J gene: TRBJ2-3
CDR3 length: 14
D gene: .
clone size: .
CDR3 DNA: TGTGCCAGCAGCCACTCCGACAGAACAGATACGCAGTATTTT
CDR3 protein: CASSHSDRTDTQYF

V gene: TRBV11-2
J gene: TRBJ2-5
CDR3 length: 12
D gene: .
clone size: .
CDR3 DNA: TGTGCCAGCAGCTTAGAGGGAGAGACCCAGTACTTC
CDR3 protein: CASSLEGETQYF

V gene: TRBV14
J gene: TRBJ2-1
CDR3 length: 13
D gene: .
clone size: .
CDR3 DNA: TGTGCCAGCAGCCCCCAATATAACAATGAGCAGTTCTTC
CDR3 protein: CASSPQYNNEQFF

V gene: TRBV4-1
J gene: TRBJ2-1
CDR3 length: 14
D gene: TRBD1
clone size: .
CDR3 DNA: TGCGCCAGCAGCCCCCGGACAGGGAACAATGAGCAGTTCTTC
CDR3 protein: CASSPRTGNNEQFF

V gene: TRBV6-1
J gene: TRBJ2-2
CDR3 length: 15
D gene: .
clone size: .
CDR3 DNA: TGTGCCAGCAGTGAAAGGACGAAATACCCCGGGGAGCTGTTTTTT
CDR3 protein: CASSERTKYPGELFF

V gene: TRBV28
J gene: TRBJ1-4
CDR3 length: 14
D gene: .
clone size: .
CDR3 DNA: TGTGCCAGCACTTTTGTAGGGACCAATGAAAAACTGTTTTTT
CDR3 protein: CASTFVGTNEKLFF

V gene: TRBV28
J gene: TRBJ1-5
CDR3 length: 14
D gene: .
clone size: medium-sized
CDR3 DNA: TGTGCCAGCAGTTTAGCAGGGGTGAGGCAGCCCCAGCATTTT
CDR3 protein: CASSLAGVRQPQHF

V gene: TRBV5-1
J gene: TRBJ1-1
CDR3 length: 15
D gene: .
clone size: .
CDR3 DNA: TGCGCCAGCAGCTTGGCCACGGCAGCTAACACTGAAGCTTTCTTT
CDR3 protein: CASSLATAANTEAFF

V gene: TRBV7-8
J gene: TRBJ1-5
CDR3 length: 14
D gene: .
clone size: .
CDR3 DNA: TGTGCCAGCAGCCTTTCGTCCATTAATCAGCCCCAGCATTTT
CDR3 protein: CASSLSSINQPQHF

V gene: TRBV18
J gene: TRBJ2-7
CDR3 length: 15
D gene: .
clone size: .
CDR3 DNA: TGTGCCAGCTCAAGGGCCCGGCCGGAAACGGGCGAGCAGTACTTC
CDR3 protein: CASSRARPETGEQYF

V gene: TRBV7-9
J gene: TRBJ1-1
CDR3 length: 14
D gene: TRBD1
clone size: .
CDR3 DNA: TGTGCCAGCAGCTCGTCGACAGGGGGACCTGAAGCTTTCTTT
CDR3 protein: CASSSSTGGPEAFF

V gene: TRBV28
J gene: TRBJ1-2
CDR3 length: 15
D gene: .
clone size: once
CDR3 DNA: TGTGCCAGCAGTTTGACAGCCCTTTCTAACTATGGCTACACCTTC
CDR3 protein: CASSLTALSNYGYTF

V gene: TRBV5-4
J gene: TRBJ2-2
CDR3 length: 13
D gene: .
clone size: .
CDR3 DNA: TGTGCCAGCAGCCTTAACAGGGCCGGGGAGCTGTTTTTT
CDR3 protein: CASSLNRAGELFF

V gene: TRBV6-5
J gene: TRBJ2-2
CDR3 length: 14
D gene: .
clone size: .
CDR3 DNA: TGTGCCACCCTGGGGCTGACGAACACCGGGGAGCTGTTTTTT
CDR3 protein: CATLGLTNTGELFF

V gene: TRBV2
J gene: TRBJ2-2
CDR3 length: 17
D gene: TRBD2
clone size: .
CDR3 DNA: TGTGCCAGCAGTCAAACGGGACTAGCGGGGGTCACCGGGGAGCTGTTTTTT
CDR3 protein: CASSQTGLAGVTGELFF

V gene: TRBV28
J gene: TRBJ1-2
CDR3 length: 13
D gene: .
clone size: once
CDR3 DNA: TGTGCCAGCAGTCCCCTCACACCGGCGGGTTTCACCTTC
CDR3 protein: CASSPLTPAGFTF

V gene: TRBV28
J gene: TRBJ2-7
CDR3 length: 12
D gene: .
clone size: .
CDR3 DNA: TGTGCCAGCAGTTTTAGTGCCTACGAGCAGTACTTC
CDR3 protein: CASSFSAYEQYF

V gene: TRBV7-3
J gene: TRBJ2-1
CDR3 length: 13
D gene: .
clone size: .
CDR3 DNA: TGTGCCAGCAGCTTAAGGGGGAGTTATGAGCAGTTCTTC
CDR3 protein: CASSLRGSYEQFF

V gene: TRBV7-2
J gene: TRBJ2-7
CDR3 length: 15
D gene: TRBD1
clone size: .
CDR3 DNA: TGTGCCAGCAGCCAAACGACAGGGGCTTGGTACGAGCAGTACTTC
CDR3 protein: CASSQTTGAWYEQYF

V gene: TRBV4-1
J gene: TRBJ1-2
CDR3 length: 15
D gene: .
clone size: once
CDR3 DNA: TGCGCCAGCAGCCCCCAGAACTCCTGGGACGGACTCTACACCTTC
CDR3 protein: CASSPQNSWDGLYTF